Detailed here is one T cell receptor (beta chain). No antigen is known for it. Amplification targeted TCR beta CDR3 regions from RNA transcripts. Researchers ran a first-round RT-PCR on the TCR CDR3 using the HTBI primer set. TCRdb fed the multiplex PCR reads into MiXCR, producing one record per CDR3 protein. In the table there are approximately 600,000 distinct CDR3 sequences, roughly 14% of which are singletons. This sample is part of a study of T cells in Graves' hyperthyroidism and ophthalmopathy. Turning to the study itself: Pretreatment peripheral blood was obtained at initial diagnosis. Regarding the study as a whole: The model foresaw ophthalmopathy a median around 6.4 months prior to onset. Blood also showed most of the thyroid clonotypes that were expanded above 0.001.

This CDR3 contains 19 residues. The V end was cut by 1 base, the J end by 7 bases, with 26 bases between. Germline V gene sequence: CDR1 MDHEN, CDR2 SYDVKM. This clonotype originated in a middle-aged woman with Graves' ophthalmopathy. Material: blood. This chain uses TRBV28 with TRBJ1-5, with D hard to call. CDR3 in amino acids: CASSLLTYSGDGGRQPQHF. For the CDR3, the DNA is TGTGCCAGCAGTTTATTAACCTACTCCGGAGACGGTGGCAGGCAGCCCCAGCATTTT.